These T cell receptor beta chains were read from a single sample in a study of cytomegalovirus exposure and HLA in healthy donors. Only in-frame clones appear in the TCRdb table, and some are missing; sequencing was by immunoSEQ multiplex PCR. This table holds roughly 140,000 clones, roughly 80% found once. The specimen was PBMCs. The receptors stem from a woman aged 40 to 50 in good health and CMV-seronegative. The CDR3 runs from the conserved cysteine through the conserved F or W. A D gene is named only where the DNA matches it firmly. Not all rows give a size; the values are once, few, many and, for expanded clones, a class.

d_gene	v_gene	j_gene	abundance	CDR3aa	CDR3nt
TRBD2	TRBV10-3	TRBJ2-7	many	CAISPQTGGELEYF	TGTGCCATCTCCCCCCAGACCGGGGGGGAATTGGAGTACTTC
-	TRBV6-1	TRBJ1-1	-	CASRGEGLGNTEAFF	TGTGCCAGCAGAGGAGAGGGATTGGGGAACACTGAAGCTTTCTTT
-	TRBV2	TRBJ1-3	-	CASSQGIGNTIYF	TGTGCCAGCAGTCAGGGGATTGGAAACACCATATATTTT
TRBD2	TRBV2	TRBJ2-7	-	CASSRLASYEQYF	TGTGCCAGCAGTAGACTAGCCTCCTACGAGCAGTACTTC
TRBD1	TRBV30	TRBJ2-5	-	CAWNGPDRGLETQYF	TGTGCCTGGAACGGACCGGACAGGGGGCTGGAGACCCAGTACTTC
TRBD1	TRBV27	TRBJ1-3	few	CASRGTGGGNTIYF	TGTGCCAGCAGGGGGACAGGGGGAGGAAACACCATATATTTT
TRBD2	TRBV5-1	TRBJ2-1	-	CASSLAGREAEQFF	TGCGCCAGCAGCTTGGCCGGGCGGGAGGCTGAGCAGTTCTTC
TRBD1	TRBV5-1	TRBJ1-5	-	CASSSGPRTGYSNQPQHF	TGCGCCAGCAGCTCGGGACCAAGGACAGGGTATAGCAATCAGCCCCAGCATTTT
-	TRBV5-1	TRBJ1-2	-	CASSSNRELAYGYTF	TGCGCCAGCAGCTCAAACAGGGAGTTGGCCTATGGCTACACCTTC
-	TRBV19	TRBJ1-3	-	CASSIIPHRGNTIYF	TGTGCCAGTAGTATTATCCCCCACAGGGGAAACACCATATATTTT
TRBD2	TRBV9	TRBJ2-1	-	CASSVKTSGGKDNEQFF	TGTGCCAGCAGCGTAAAGACTAGCGGGGGGAAAGACAATGAGCAGTTCTTC
TRBD1	TRBV6-1	TRBJ2-3	once	CASSSGTGIDTQYF	TGTGCCAGCAGCTCCGGGACAGGGATAGATACGCAGTATTTT
-	TRBV6-5	TRBJ1-1	-	CASSYSDRMNTEAFF	TGTGCCAGCAGTTACTCTGACAGAATGAACACTGAAGCTTTCTTT
TRBD1	TRBV27	TRBJ2-7	-	CASSDRGREQYF	TGTGCCAGCAGCGACAGGGGAAGGGAGCAGTACTTC
TRBD1	TRBV7-9	TRBJ2-7	once	CASSESGQGDHSYEQYF	TGTGCCAGCAGCGAAAGTGGACAGGGGGACCACTCCTACGAGCAGTACTTC
-	TRBV18	TRBJ2-7	once	CASSPSEGGSYEQYF	TGTGCCAGCTCACCAAGTGAGGGCGGGTCCTACGAGCAGTACTTC
-	TRBV21-1	TRBJ1-5	-	CASVLRLLREGSGSNQPQHF	TGTGCCAGCGTACTACGACTGTTGAGGGAAGGGTCTGGTAGCAATCAGCCCCAGCATTTT
-	TRBV2	TRBJ1-2	-	CASRGARGYTF	TGTGCCAGCAGGGGCGCAAGGGGCTACACCTTC
-	TRBV6-1	TRBJ1-1	few	CASSDYSGGLTEAFF	TGTGCCAGCAGTGACTACAGCGGGGGGCTGACTGAAGCTTTCTTT
-	TRBV21-1	TRBJ2-4	-	CASWYGGLAKNIQYF	TGTGCCAGCTGGTACGGGGGGTTGGCCAAAAACATTCAGTACTTC
TRBD2	TRBV27	TRBJ2-7	-	CASSPSSGVLSYEQYF	TGTGCCAGCAGTCCGTCTAGCGGGGTGTTATCCTACGAGCAGTACTTC
-	TRBV10-3	TRBJ2-1	-	CAISESTGYNEQFF	TGTGCCATCAGTGAGTCGACAGGCTACAATGAGCAGTTCTTC
TRBD1	TRBV6-1	TRBJ1-5	-	CASIGGQVNQPQHF	TGTGCCAGCATAGGGGGACAGGTCAATCAGCCCCAGCATTTT
TRBD1	TRBV5-1	TRBJ2-5	-	CASSSGQGAFQETQYF	TGCGCCAGCAGCTCGGGACAGGGGGCTTTTCAAGAGACCCAGTACTTC
-	TRBV6-1	TRBJ1-5	-	CASSEAAGHHTQPQHF	TGTGCCAGCAGTGAAGCGGCCGGACATCACACTCAGCCCCAGCATTTT
TRBD2	TRBV19	TRBJ2-5	-	CASTPRTRGETQYF	TGTGCCAGTACCCCCCGGACTAGGGGAGAGACCCAGTACTTC
TRBD2	TRBV5-4	TRBJ2-5	-	CASSLRLAGDETQYF	TGTGCCAGCAGCTTGAGACTAGCGGGAGACGAGACCCAGTACTTC
TRBD1	TRBV27	TRBJ2-7	-	CASSLSGTVDVYEQYF	TGTGCCAGCAGTTTATCTGGGACAGTCGACGTCTACGAGCAGTACTTC
-	TRBV7-9	TRBJ1-2	few	CASSLVGGQRWYGYTF	TGTGCCAGCAGCTTAGTCGGGGGGCAGAGATGGTATGGCTACACCTTC